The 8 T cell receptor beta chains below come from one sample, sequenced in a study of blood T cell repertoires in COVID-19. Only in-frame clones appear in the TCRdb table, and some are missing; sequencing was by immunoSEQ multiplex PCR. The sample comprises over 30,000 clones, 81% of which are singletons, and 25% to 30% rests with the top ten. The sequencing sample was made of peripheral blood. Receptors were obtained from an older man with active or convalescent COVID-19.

The CDR3 region has the DNA TGTGCCAGTAGTATTTCGGGGAGGATGGAGACCCAGTACTTC. The encoded protein is CASSISGRMETQYF. The chain links TRBV19 to TRBJ2-5, with D possibly being TRBD2 (6 bases). V lost 3 bases to trimming and J lost 5 bases, with 13 bases between them. The CDR3 has 14 residues. The germline CDR1 and CDR2 sequences are LNHDA and SQIVND (reference sequence).

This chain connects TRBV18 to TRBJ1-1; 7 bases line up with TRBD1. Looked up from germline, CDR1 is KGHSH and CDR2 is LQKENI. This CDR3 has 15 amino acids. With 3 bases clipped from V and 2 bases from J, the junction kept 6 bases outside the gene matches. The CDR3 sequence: CASSPTGQTNTEAFF. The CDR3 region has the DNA TGTGCCAGCTCACCGACGGGACAGACCAACACTGAAGCTTTCTTT.

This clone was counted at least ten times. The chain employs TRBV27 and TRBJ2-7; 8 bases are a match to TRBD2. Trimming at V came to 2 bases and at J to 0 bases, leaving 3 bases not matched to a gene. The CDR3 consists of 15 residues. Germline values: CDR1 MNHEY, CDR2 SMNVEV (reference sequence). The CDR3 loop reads CASSLTSGSSYEQYF. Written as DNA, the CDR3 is TGTGCCAGCAGTTTAACTAGCGGCTCCTCCTACGAGCAGTACTTC.

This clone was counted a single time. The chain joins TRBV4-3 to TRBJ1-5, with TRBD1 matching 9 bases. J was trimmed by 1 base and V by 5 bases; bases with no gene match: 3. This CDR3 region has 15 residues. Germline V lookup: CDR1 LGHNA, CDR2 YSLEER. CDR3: CASSSGQGSNQPQHF. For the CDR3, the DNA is TGCGCCAGCAGCTCAGGACAGGGGAGCAATCAGCCCCAGCATTTT.

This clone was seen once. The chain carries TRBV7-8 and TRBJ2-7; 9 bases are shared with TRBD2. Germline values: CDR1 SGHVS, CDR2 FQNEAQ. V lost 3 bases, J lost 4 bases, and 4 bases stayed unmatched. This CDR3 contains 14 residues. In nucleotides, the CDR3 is TGTGCCAGCAGCTTGTCTAGCGGGGATTACGAGCAGTACTTC. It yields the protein CASSLSSGDYEQYF.

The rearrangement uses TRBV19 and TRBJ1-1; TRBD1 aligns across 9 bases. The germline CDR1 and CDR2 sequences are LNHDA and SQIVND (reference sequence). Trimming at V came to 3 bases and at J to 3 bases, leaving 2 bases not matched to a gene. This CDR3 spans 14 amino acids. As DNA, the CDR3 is TGTGCCAGTAGTATGGGACAGGGTTACACTGAAGCTTTCTTT. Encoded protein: CASSMGQGYTEAFF.

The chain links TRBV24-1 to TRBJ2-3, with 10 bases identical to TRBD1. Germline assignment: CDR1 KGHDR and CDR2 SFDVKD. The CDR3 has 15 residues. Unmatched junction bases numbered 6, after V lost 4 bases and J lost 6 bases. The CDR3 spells CATSDPGQGTDTQYF. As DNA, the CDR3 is TGTGCCACCAGTGACCCGGGACAGGGGACGGATACGCAGTATTTT.

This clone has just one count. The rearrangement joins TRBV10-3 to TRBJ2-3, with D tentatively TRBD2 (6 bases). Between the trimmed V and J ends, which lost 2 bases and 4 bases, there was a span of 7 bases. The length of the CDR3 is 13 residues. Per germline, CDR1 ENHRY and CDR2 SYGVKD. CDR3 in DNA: TGTGCCATCAGTGAGGCGGGACCAGATACGCAGTATTTT. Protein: CAISEAGPDTQYF.